Listed here are 25 T cell receptor beta chains from one sample, sequenced in a study of blood T cell repertoires in COVID-19. The protocol was immunoSEQ multiplex PCR, while the TCRdb copy is restricted to in-frame clones and leaves out a portion. The table lists roughly 100,000 clones, about four fifths of them singletons. The material sequenced was peripheral blood. Receptors were obtained from a woman of 80 years or more with active or convalescent COVID-19.

The rearrangement joins TRBV24-1 to TRBJ2-1; unclear D gene. Germline CDR1 and CDR2: KGHDR and SFDVKD. V was cut by 1 base and J by 12 bases, with 12 bases left in between. The CDR3 has 13 amino acids. CDR3 amino acids: CATSDLRLVGQFF. The DNA of the CDR3 is TGTGCCACCAGTGATTTACGGTTGGTTGGGCAGTTCTTC.

This clone was counted between two and nine times. The chain joins TRBV20-1 to TRBJ2-3; D possibly corresponds to TRBD2 (7 bases). V lost 6 bases, J lost 2 bases, and 21 bases lay in between. The CDR3 loop spans 16 amino acids. Germline CDR1 DFQATT, CDR2 SNEGSKA (reference sequence). The CDR3 region has the DNA TGCAGTGCGAGTAACAGGGAGGGGGGCCCCACAGATACGCAGTATTTT. Protein sequence: CSASNREGGPTDTQYF.

The rearrangement joins TRBV3-1 (or the pseudogene TRBV3-2) to TRBJ1-4, with TRBD1 as a possible D gene (5 bases). Deletions cut 4 bases from V and 4 bases from J, with 13 bases between. Germline V gene lookup returns CDR1 LGHDT and CDR2 YNNKEL (reference sequence). The CDR3 is 15 amino acids. CDR3 in amino acids: CASSRHSQDNEKLFF. The CDR3 nucleotides read TGTGCCAGCAGCCGCCATTCACAGGATAATGAAAAACTGTTTTTT.

There are many counts of this clone. The CDR3 spells CAIPGAYGYTF. CDR3 sequence (DNA): TGTGCCATACCAGGGGCCTATGGCTACACCTTC. V usage is TRBV30 and J usage is TRBJ1-2; D possibly corresponds to TRBD1 (6 bases). Germline CDR1 GTSNPN, CDR2 SVGIG (reference sequence). The CDR3 covers 11 residues. V was pared by 8 bases and J by 4 bases, with 11 bases between.

The chain uses TRBV6-5 and TRBJ2-7; D possibly corresponds to TRBD1 (6 bases). Germline CDR1 is MNHEY and CDR2 is SVGAGI. The ends were cut back, 4 bases at V and 0 bases at J, with 16 bases in the middle. This CDR3 contains 16 residues. In DNA form, the CDR3 reads TGTGCCAGCAGTTCCTTAGGGGGTAAGAGCTCCTACGAGCAGTACTTC. Translated, it gives CASSSLGGKSSYEQYF.

This chain links TRBV27 with TRBJ2-2, with 10 bases that match TRBD1. J lost 0 bases, V lost 2 bases, and 3 bases had no gene match. This CDR3 is 17 amino acids long. Germline V gene data show CDR1 as MNHEY and CDR2 as SMNVEV (reference sequence). The CDR3 coding sequence is TGTGCCAGCAGTTTAGGACAGGGGGTAGCGAACACCGGGGAGCTGTTTTTT. It codes for CASSLGQGVANTGELFF.

The J gene is TRBJ1-1, the V gene TRBV10-3, with TRBD1 matching 7 bases. Unmatched junction bases numbered 6, after V lost 8 bases and J lost 3 bases. The CDR3 totals 13 residues. Germline loops: CDR1 ENHRY, CDR2 SYGVKD. DNA of the CDR3: TGTGCCATCTCGACAGGGATAGACACTGAAGCTTTCTTT. Its protein product is CAISTGIDTEAFF.

The chain carries TRBV5-1 and TRBJ2-3; 11 bases map to TRBD2. The J segment lost 2 bases and the V segment lost 0 bases, leaving 2 bases of the junction unmatched. Per germline, CDR1 SGHRS and CDR2 YFSETQ. This CDR3 is 16 amino acids long. The CDR3 here is CASSLELAGDTDTQYF. DNA of the CDR3: TGCGCCAGCAGCTTGGAACTAGCGGGGGACACAGATACGCAGTATTTT.

The chain combines TRBV24-1 with TRBJ2-7; possible D gene TRBD1, 5 bases. V lost 3 bases and J 3 bases, leaving 11 bases between the germline ends. CDR1 KGHDR and CDR2 SFDVKD come from the germline V gene. The CDR3 consists of 14 residues. CDR3 DNA: TGTGCCACCAGTGATCCAGGGAAGGGCTACGAGCAGTACTTC. This codes for CATSDPGKGYEQYF.

The rearrangement uses TRBV11-2 and TRBJ2-3; weak D call: TRBD1 (6 bases). The CDR3 totals 15 residues. CDR1 and CDR2 from the germline V gene are SGHAT and FQNNGV. Trimming took off 5 bases at V and 1 base at J, with 13 bases between the two ends. The CDR3 sequence: CASSRNRDGTDTQYF. The CDR3 DNA reads TGTGCCAGCAGCCGAAACAGGGATGGCACAGATACGCAGTATTTT.

This clone was detected a few times. The V and J genes are TRBV14 and TRBJ2-7; a possible D gene is TRBD1 (6 bases). V shed 2 bases and J shed 5 bases, with 16 bases lying between them. The CDR3 has 15 residues. CDR1 and CDR2 from the germline V gene are SGHDN and FVKESK. CDR3 coding DNA: TGTGCCAGCAGCCAACAGTATACAGGGAGTAACGAGCAGTACTTC. Translation: CASSQQYTGSNEQYF. The full variable domain, its missing parts supplied by reference TRBV14 and TRBJ2-7, is EAGVTQFPSHSVIEKGQTVTLRCDPISGHDNLYWYRRVMGKEIKFLLHFVKESKQDESGMPNNRFLAERTGGTYSTLKVQPAELEDSGVYFCASSQQYTGSNEQYFGPGTRLTVT.

The rearrangement links TRBV5-6 to TRBJ1-2; possible D gene TRBD1, 5 bases. In germline, CDR1 is SGHDT, CDR2 YYEEEE. V dropped 4 bases and J dropped 8 bases, with 9 bases sitting between them. CDR3 length: 11 residues. CDR3 loop: CASSRGEGYTF. The CDR3 nucleotides read TGTGCCAGCAGCCGGGGGGAGGGCTACACCTTC.

The V gene is TRBV6-5, the J gene TRBJ2-7; D possibly corresponds to TRBD1 (5 bases). The V and J ends lost 7 bases and 6 bases respectively, with 22 bases between them. Germline-derived CDR1 and CDR2 are MNHEY and SVGAGI. The CDR3 is made up of 15 amino acids. For the CDR3, the DNA is TGTGCCAGCACTCAACTCCCAGGGAACCCCTCCGAGCAGTACTTC. It translates to CASTQLPGNPSEQYF.

This sequence joins TRBV5-1 and TRBJ2-4, with TRBD1 identical over 8 bases. Germline V gives CDR1 SGHRS, CDR2 YFSETQ. The CDR3 has 16 amino acids. V was clipped by 1 base and J by 5 bases; unmatched bases: 8. DNA of the CDR3: TGCGCCAGCAGCTTGAGGGCAGGGGGCGAGGAAAACATTCAGTACTTC. Amino acids: CASSLRAGGEENIQYF.

This clone appeared once. The chain is built from TRBV15 and TRBJ1-2; unclear D gene. The CDR3 runs to 14 residues. The germline V gene has CDR1 LNHNV and CDR2 YYDKDF (reference sequence). V was trimmed by 0 bases and J by 7 bases, leaving 12 bases between them. The CDR3 region is CATSRERSGFGYTF. DNA of the CDR3: TGTGCCACCAGCAGAGAGAGATCCGGGTTTGGCTACACCTTC.

The chain employs TRBV6-2 or TRBV6-3 and TRBJ2-1; 10 bases are a match to TRBD2. The germline V gene encodes CDR1 MNHEY and CDR2 SVGEGT. Trimming removed 5 bases from V and 9 bases from J; junction bases left unmatched: 16. CDR3 length: 17 residues. CDR3 region: CASSPPPSGRARSEQFF. As DNA, the CDR3 is TGTGCCAGCAGTCCCCCCCCCAGCGGGAGGGCCAGGAGTGAGCAGTTCTTC.

This chain connects TRBV7-2 to TRBJ2-7; 7 nucleotides line up with TRBD2. V gave up 1 base and J gave up 4 bases; unmatched junction bases: 7. This CDR3 spans 15 amino acids. The germline gives CDR1 SGHTA, CDR2 FQGNSA. CDR3 in amino acids: CASSLVQAGKYEQYF. CDR3 nucleotide sequence: TGTGCCAGCAGCTTAGTCCAAGCGGGGAAGTACGAGCAGTACTTC.

The chain carries TRBV30 and TRBJ1-1; 8 bases align to TRBD1. Per germline, CDR1 GTSNPN and CDR2 SVGIG (reference sequence). Trimming at V came to 4 bases and at J to 3 bases, leaving 16 bases not matched to a gene. CDR3 length: 17 residues. The CDR3 reads CAWNQGQLTGADTEAFF. The CDR3 DNA reads TGTGCCTGGAACCAGGGTCAGTTGACAGGGGCGGACACTGAAGCTTTCTTT.

This sequence joins TRBV10-3 and TRBJ2-1; 7 bases map to TRBD2. The CDR3 covers 15 residues. The germline CDR1 and CDR2 sequences are ENHRY and SYGVKD. The V segment lost 4 bases and the J segment 0 bases; nucleotides outside the gene matches: 3. The CDR3 nucleotides are TGTGCCATCAGTGCAGCGGGGAGCTCCTACAATGAGCAGTTCTTC. This translates into CAISAAGSSYNEQFF.

This clone was detected a few times. The chain recombines TRBV28 with TRBJ2-2, with 8 bases that match TRBD2. The CDR3 spans 17 residues. Trimming cost V 8 bases and J 1 base; bases outside gene matches: 12. The germline V gene has CDR1 MDHEN and CDR2 SYDVKM. DNA of the CDR3: TGTGCCAGCGGGTCTCCTACGGGGGGGATGAACACCGGGGAGCTGTTTTTT. This translates into CASGSPTGGMNTGELFF.

The CDR3 region has the DNA TGTGCCAGCAGCGAAATAGATGAGCAGTTCTTC. It codes for CASSEIDEQFF. This rearrangement joins TRBV3-1 (or the pseudogene TRBV3-2) to TRBJ2-1, with no clear D. Germline-derived CDR1 and CDR2 are LGHDT and YNNKEL (reference sequence). V was trimmed by 5 bases and J by 8 bases, leaving 7 bases between them. This CDR3 contains 11 residues.

The chain carries TRBV12-1 and TRBJ1-2. TRBV12-1 has pseudogene status. CDR3 length: 14 residues. The CDR3 DNA reads as TGTGCCAGCCTCAGAGGCCCGAATTATGGGGGCTACACCTTC. Its protein is CASLRGPNYGGYTF.

V is TRBV5-4 and J is TRBJ1-1; 12 bases agree with TRBD1. From germline, CDR1 is SGHNT and CDR2 YYREEE (reference sequence). The CDR3 consists of 17 residues. V lost 6 bases to trimming and J lost 0 bases; unmatched junction nucleotides: 9. CDR3 protein: CASKVAGTGGLNTEAFF. The CDR3 coding sequence is TGTGCCAGCAAAGTGGCCGGGACAGGGGGCTTGAACACTGAAGCTTTCTTT.

This sequence joins TRBV6-1 and TRBJ1-3; a possible D gene is TRBD1 (6 bases). The ends were cut back, 0 bases at V and 7 bases at J, with 13 bases in the middle. Per germline, CDR1 MNHNS and CDR2 SASEGT. The CDR3 extends over 15 amino acids. CDR3 nucleotide sequence: TGTGCCAGCAGTGAAGCTTTGATGGGGGCGAACACCATATATTTT. Translated: CASSEALMGANTIYF.

This chain joins TRBV28 and TRBJ1-2, with D maybe TRBD1 (5 bases). Per germline, CDR1 MDHEN and CDR2 SYDVKM. The CDR3 has 13 amino acids. With 4 bases removed from V and 4 bases from J, the gap between germline ends came to 10 bases. CDR3 sequence reads: CASSWGGAYGYTF. For the CDR3, the DNA is TGTGCCAGCAGTTGGGGAGGGGCCTATGGCTACACCTTC.